This TCR beta chain stems from a study of OX40 agonist ivuxolimab in advanced cancers. Study observations and caveats: Dose levels from 0.1 to 3.0 mg/kg saw CD4+ and CD8+ blood T cells expand clonally by week 6.

In regard to this clone: The antigen remains unidentified.

Clones were read by immunoSEQ multiplex PCR, and TCRdb kept only the in-frame ones, dropping some. The sample consists of approximately 67,000 clones, 85% to 95% of them appearing once. The length of the CDR3 is 15 residues. V was shortened by 5 bases and J by 8 bases, with 21 bases between the two germline ends. CDR1 is MNHEY, CDR2 SMNVEV, per germline (reference sequence). This specimen consisted of CD4+ or CD8+ T cells sorted from blood, obtained in a trial of the OX40 agonist ivuxolimab. The chain joins TRBV27 to TRBJ1-1, with D perhaps matching TRBD1 (5 bases). This sequence was found in an adult with an advanced solid tumor such as melanoma, head and neck, liver or kidney cancer. The CDR3 nucleotides read TGTGCCAGCAGTCCAGGATTGGAGGACATAAAAGAAGCTTTCTTT. This translates into CASSPGLEDIKEAFF.